This T cell receptor beta chain was identified in a study of CD8 T cells in ankylosing spondylitis. Regarding the study as a whole: Prior literature has documented some motif variants in synovial fluid and blood from reactive arthritis. As for the disease-linked clones, they showed a CD8+ phenotype and occurred at relatively low frequencies in peripheral blood. Characteristic of ankylosing spondylitis blood, it appeared, was a TCR beta motif comprising roughly 8 highly homologous variants. Reportedly, disease-linked clones are significantly enriched in ankylosing spondylitis patients' matched synovial fluid.

There are a few counts of this clonotype. The antigen remains unidentified. V was clipped by 1 base and J by 2 bases; unmatched bases: 1. This CDR3 is built from 16 residues. It was by quantitative 5'-RACE with molecular barcodes that TCR beta libraries were made. Via MiXCR, TCRdb re-called the 5' RACE reads, giving one row per CDR3 protein. The sample includes over 600,000 distinct CDR3 sequences, around 19% of them seen just once. The rearrangement links TRBV12-3 or TRBV12-4 to TRBJ2-5; 13 bases align to TRBD2. The TCR originated in a male donor with ankylosing spondylitis. Sequenced material: blood, either unsorted or a sorted T cell fraction (not recorded which). This CDR3 reads CASSLGGLAGQETQYF. CDR3 DNA sequence: TGTGCCAGCAGTTTAGGGGGACTAGCGGGACAAGAGACCCAGTACTTC.